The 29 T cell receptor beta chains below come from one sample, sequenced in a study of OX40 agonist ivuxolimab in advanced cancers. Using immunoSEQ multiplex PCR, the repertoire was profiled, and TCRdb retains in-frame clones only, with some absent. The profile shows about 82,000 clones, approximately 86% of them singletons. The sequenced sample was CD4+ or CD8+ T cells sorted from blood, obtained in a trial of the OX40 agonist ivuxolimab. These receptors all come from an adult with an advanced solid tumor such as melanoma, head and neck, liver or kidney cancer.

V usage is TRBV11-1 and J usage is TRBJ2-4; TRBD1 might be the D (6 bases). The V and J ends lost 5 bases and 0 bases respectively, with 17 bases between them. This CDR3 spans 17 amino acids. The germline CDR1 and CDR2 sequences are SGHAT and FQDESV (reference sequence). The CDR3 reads CASSGEDSFLAKNIQYF. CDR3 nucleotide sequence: TGTGCCAGCAGCGGAGAGGACAGCTTTTTAGCCAAAAACATTCAGTACTTC.

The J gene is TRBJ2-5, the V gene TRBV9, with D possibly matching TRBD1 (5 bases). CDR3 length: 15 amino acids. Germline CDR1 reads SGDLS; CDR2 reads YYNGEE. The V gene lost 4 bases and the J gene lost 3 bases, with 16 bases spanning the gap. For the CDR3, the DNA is TGTGCCAGCAGCAAAACACAGGTCTCAGAAGAGACCCAGTACTTC. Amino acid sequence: CASSKTQVSEETQYF.

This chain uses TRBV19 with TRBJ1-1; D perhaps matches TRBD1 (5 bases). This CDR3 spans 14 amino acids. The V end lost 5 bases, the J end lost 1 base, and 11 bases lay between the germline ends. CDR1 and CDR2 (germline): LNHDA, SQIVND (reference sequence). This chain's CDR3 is CASSLITGNTEAFF. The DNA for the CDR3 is TGTGCCAGTAGTCTGATTACAGGGAACACTGAAGCTTTCTTT.

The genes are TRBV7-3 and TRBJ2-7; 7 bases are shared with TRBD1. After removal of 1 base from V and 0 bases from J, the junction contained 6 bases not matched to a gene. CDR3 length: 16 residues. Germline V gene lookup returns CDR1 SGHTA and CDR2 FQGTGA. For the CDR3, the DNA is TGTGCCAGCAGCTTAATAAGGGACAGCCACTCCTACGAGCAGTACTTC. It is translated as CASSLIRDSHSYEQYF.

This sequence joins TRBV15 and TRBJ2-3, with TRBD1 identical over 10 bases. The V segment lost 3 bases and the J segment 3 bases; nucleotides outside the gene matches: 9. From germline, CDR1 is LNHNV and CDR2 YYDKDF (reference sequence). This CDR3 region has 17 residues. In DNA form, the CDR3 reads TGTGCCACCAGCAGGGACGGGACAGGGGTTGGTACAGATACGCAGTATTTT. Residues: CATSRDGTGVGTDTQYF.

CDR3 DNA sequence: TGTGCCAGCAGCCTCACAGGGTTCATCACCGGGGAGCTGTTTTTT. As protein: CASSLTGFITGELFF. The chain carries TRBV5-6 and TRBJ2-2; a possible D gene is TRBD1 (6 bases). Germline loops: CDR1 SGHDT, CDR2 YYEEEE. The V end lost 4 bases, the J end lost 4 bases, and 14 bases lay between the germline ends. CDR3 length equals 15 residues.

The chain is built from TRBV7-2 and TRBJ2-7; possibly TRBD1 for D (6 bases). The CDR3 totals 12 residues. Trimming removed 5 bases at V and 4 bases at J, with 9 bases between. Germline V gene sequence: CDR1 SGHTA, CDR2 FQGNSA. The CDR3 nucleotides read TGTGCCAGCAGCCCTGGACAGTACGAGCAGTACTTC. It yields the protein CASSPGQYEQYF. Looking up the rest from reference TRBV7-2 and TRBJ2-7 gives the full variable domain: GAGVSQSPSNKVTEKGKDVELRCDPISGHTALYWYRQSLGQGLEFLIYFQGNSAPDKSGLPSDRFSAERTGGSVSTLTIQRTQQEDSAVYLCASSPGQYEQYFGPGTRLTVT.

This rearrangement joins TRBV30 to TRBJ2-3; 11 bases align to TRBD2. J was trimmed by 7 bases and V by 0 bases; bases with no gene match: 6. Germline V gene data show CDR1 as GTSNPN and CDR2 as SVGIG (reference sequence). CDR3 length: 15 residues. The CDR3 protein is CAWSVLAGVLNTQYF. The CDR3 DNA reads TGTGCCTGGAGTGTACTAGCGGGAGTCTTGAATACGCAGTATTTT. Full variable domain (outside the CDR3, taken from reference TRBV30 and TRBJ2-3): SQTIHQWPATLVQPVGSPLSLECTVEGTSNPNLYWYRQAAGRGLQLLFYSVGIGQISSEVPQNLSASRPQDRQFILSSKKLLLSDSGFYLCAWSVLAGVLNTQYFGPGTRLTVL.

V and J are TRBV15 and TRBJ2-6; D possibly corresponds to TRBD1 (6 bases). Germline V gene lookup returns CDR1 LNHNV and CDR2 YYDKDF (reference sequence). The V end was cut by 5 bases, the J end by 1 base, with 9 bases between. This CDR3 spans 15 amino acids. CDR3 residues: CATSARGSGANVLTF. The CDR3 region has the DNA TGTGCCACCAGCGCCAGGGGATCTGGGGCCAACGTCCTGACTTTC. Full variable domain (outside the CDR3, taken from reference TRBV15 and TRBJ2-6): DAMVIQNPRYQVTQFGKPVTLSCSQTLNHNVMYWYQQKSSQAPKLLFHYYDKDFNNEADTPDNFQSRRPNTSFCFLDIRSPGLGDTAMYLCATSARGSGANVLTFGAGSRLTVL.

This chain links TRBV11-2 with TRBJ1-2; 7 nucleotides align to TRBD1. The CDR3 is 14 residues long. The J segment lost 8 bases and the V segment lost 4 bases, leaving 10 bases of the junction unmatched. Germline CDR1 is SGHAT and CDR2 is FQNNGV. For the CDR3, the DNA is TGTGCCAGCAGCTCTTTACAGGGGCGTGGGGGCTACACCTTC. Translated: CASSSLQGRGGYTF.

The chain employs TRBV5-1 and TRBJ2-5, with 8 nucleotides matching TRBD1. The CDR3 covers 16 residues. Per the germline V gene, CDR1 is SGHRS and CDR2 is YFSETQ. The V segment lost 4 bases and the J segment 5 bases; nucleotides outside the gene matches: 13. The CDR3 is CASSMSPTGVGETQYF. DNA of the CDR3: TGCGCCAGCAGCATGTCCCCGACAGGGGTAGGGGAGACCCAGTACTTC.

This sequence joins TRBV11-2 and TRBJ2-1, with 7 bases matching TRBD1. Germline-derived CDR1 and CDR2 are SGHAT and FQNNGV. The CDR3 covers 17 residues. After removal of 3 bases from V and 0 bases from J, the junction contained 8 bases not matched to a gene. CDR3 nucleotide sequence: TGTGCCAGCAGCTTGAGTTCTGGGGACAGCTCCTACAATGAGCAGTTCTTC. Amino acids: CASSLSSGDSSYNEQFF.

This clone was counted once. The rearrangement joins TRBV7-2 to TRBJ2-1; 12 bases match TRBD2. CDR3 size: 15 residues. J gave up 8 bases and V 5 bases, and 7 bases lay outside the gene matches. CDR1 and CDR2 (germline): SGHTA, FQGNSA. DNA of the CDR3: TGTGCCAGCAGCCAACTAGCGGGGGGTTTTGATGAGCAGTTCTTC. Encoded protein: CASSQLAGGFDEQFF.

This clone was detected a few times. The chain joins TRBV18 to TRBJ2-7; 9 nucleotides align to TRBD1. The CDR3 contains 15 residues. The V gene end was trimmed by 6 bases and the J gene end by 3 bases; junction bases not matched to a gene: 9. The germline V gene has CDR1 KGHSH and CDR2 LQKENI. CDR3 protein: CASSEAGQGDYEQYF. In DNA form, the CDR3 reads TGTGCCAGCTCGGAGGCGGGACAGGGAGACTACGAGCAGTACTTC.

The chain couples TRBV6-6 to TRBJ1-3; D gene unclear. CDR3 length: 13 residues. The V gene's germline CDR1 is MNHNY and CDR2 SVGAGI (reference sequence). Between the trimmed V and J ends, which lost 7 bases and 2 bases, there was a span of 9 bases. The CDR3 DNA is TGTGCCAGCATTGAGGGAACTGGAAACACCATATATTTT. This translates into CASIEGTGNTIYF.

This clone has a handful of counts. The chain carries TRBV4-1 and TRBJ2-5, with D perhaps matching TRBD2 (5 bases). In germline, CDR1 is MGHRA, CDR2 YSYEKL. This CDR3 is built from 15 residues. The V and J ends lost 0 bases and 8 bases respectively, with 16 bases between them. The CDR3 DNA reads TGCGCCAGCAGCCAAGATCGGAAGGACTTACTCACCCAGTACTTC. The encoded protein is CASSQDRKDLLTQYF.

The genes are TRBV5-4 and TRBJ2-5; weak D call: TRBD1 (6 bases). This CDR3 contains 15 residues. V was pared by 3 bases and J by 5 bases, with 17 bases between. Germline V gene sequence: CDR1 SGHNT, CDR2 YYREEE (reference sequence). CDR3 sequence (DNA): TGTGCCAGCAGCTACTTACAGGGAAGGATGGAGACCCAGTACTTC. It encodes CASSYLQGRMETQYF.

This CDR3 reads CASSFGGQQETQYF. The CDR3 coding sequence is TGTGCCAGCAGCTTCGGAGGACAGCAAGAGACCCAGTACTTC. J is TRBJ2-5 and V is TRBV7-9; D possibly corresponds to TRBD1 (6 bases). Germline CDR1 SEHNR, CDR2 FQNEAQ (reference sequence). The ends were cut back, 3 bases at V and 2 bases at J, with 10 bases in the middle. There are 14 residues in the CDR3.

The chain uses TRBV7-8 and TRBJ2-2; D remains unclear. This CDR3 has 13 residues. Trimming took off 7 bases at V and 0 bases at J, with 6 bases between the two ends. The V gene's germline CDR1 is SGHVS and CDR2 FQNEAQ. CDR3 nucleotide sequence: TGTGCCAGCAAATTCCCGAACACCGGGGAGCTGTTTTTT. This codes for CASKFPNTGELFF.

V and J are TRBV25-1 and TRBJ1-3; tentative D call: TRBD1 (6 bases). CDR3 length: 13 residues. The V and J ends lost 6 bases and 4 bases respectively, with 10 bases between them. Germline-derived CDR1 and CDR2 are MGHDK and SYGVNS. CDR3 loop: CASRGTFGNTIYF. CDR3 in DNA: TGTGCCAGCAGAGGGACATTCGGAAACACCATATATTTT.

The CDR3 DNA reads TGCGCCAGCTCCCAACCGGGACTAGCGGGGCTGGATACGCAGTATTTT. Translation: CASSQPGLAGLDTQYF. The chain combines TRBV5-1 with TRBJ2-3; 13 nucleotides align to TRBD2. CDR3 length: 16 residues. Germline lookup yields CDR1 SGHRS and CDR2 YFSETQ. J was trimmed by 6 bases and V by 7 bases; bases with no gene match: 11.

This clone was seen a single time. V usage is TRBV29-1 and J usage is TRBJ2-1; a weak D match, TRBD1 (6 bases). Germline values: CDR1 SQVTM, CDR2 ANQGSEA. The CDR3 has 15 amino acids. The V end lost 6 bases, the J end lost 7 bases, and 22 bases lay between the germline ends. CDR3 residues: CSVVRTAQRRNEQFF. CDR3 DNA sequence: TGCAGCGTCGTTAGGACAGCACAACGGAGGAATGAGCAGTTCTTC.

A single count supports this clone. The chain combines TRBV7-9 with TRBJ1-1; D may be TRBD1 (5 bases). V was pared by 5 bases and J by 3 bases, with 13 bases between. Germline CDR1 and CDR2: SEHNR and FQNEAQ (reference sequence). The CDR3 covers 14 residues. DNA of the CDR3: TGTGCCAGCAGCCCGATGGGGGGGTACACTGAAGCTTTCTTT. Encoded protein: CASSPMGGYTEAFF.

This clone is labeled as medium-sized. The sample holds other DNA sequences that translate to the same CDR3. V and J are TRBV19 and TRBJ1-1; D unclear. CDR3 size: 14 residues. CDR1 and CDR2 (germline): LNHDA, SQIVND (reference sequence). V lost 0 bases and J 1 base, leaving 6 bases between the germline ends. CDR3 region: CASSIDEGNTEAFF. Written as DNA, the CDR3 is TGTGCCAGTAGTATAGATGAGGGGAACACTGAAGCTTTCTTT.

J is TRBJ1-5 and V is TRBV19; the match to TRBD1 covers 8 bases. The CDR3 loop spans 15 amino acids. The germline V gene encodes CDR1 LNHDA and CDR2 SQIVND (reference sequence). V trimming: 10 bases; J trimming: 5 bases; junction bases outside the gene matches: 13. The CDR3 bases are TGTGCCACCTTACGACAGGGGAAAGTGCATCAGCCCCAGCATTTT. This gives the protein CATLRQGKVHQPQHF.

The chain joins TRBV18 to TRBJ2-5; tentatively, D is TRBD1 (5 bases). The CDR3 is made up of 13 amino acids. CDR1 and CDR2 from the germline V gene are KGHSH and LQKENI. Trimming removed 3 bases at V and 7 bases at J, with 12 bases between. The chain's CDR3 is CASSPDNLGTQYF. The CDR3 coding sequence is TGTGCCAGCTCACCGGACAATCTTGGGACCCAGTACTTC.

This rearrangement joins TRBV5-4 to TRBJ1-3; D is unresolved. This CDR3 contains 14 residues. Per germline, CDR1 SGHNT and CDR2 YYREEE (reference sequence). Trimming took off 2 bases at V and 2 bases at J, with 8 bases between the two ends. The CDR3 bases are TGTGCCAGCAGCTTCGGTAATACTGGAAACACCATATATTTT. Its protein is CASSFGNTGNTIYF.

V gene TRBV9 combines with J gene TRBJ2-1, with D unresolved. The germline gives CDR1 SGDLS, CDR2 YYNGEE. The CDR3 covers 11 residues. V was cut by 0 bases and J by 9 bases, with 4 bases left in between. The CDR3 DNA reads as TGTGCCAGCAGCGTAGATACTGAGCAGTTCTTC. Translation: CASSVDTEQFF.

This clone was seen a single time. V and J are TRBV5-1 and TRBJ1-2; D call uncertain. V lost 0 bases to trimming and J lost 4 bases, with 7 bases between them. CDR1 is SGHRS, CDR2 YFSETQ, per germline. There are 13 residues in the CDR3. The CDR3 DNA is TGCGCCAGCAGCTTGGCCGCCGGCTATGGCTACACCTTC. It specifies CASSLAAGYGYTF.